The rows below give T cell receptor beta chains drawn from one sample of a study of cytomegalovirus exposure and HLA in healthy donors. This table comes from immunoSEQ multiplex PCR, and its TCRdb copy is limited to in-frame clones, with some not included. Its listing shows 100,000 to 150,000 clones. Source material: PBMCs. These receptors were collected from a man between 35 and 55 years old in good health and CMV-seronegative. CDR3s include the opening cysteine and the closing phenylalanine or tryptophan. Each record gives: V gene, D gene, J gene, CDR3 DNA, CDR3 protein. The D gene is left open where the match is weak.

TRBV30	TRBD1	TRBJ1-2	TGTGCCTGGAGTGTACGGGGGACAGGGGAGATCACCTTC	CAWSVRGTGEITF
TRBV11-3	.	TRBJ2-7	TGTGCCAGCAGCTTAGACAGGGTCGGCGAGCAGTACTTC	CASSLDRVGEQYF
TRBV7-7	TRBD2	TRBJ2-2	TGTGCTAGCAGCCCGACTAGCGGGAGATCGGGGGAGCTGTTTTTT	CASSPTSGRSGELFF
TRBV7-2	.	TRBJ2-1	TGTGCCAGCAGCTCCACAGTGTCCAATGAGCAGTTCTTC	CASSSTVSNEQFF
TRBV6-1	TRBD1	TRBJ2-7	TGTGCCAGCAGGGTGACAGGGCCCGCCGGCGAGCAGTACTTC	CASRVTGPAGEQYF
TRBV29-1	.	TRBJ2-1	TGCAGCGTTGATGACGGGATATCCAATGAGCAGTTCTTC	CSVDDGISNEQFF
TRBV6-1	TRBD2	TRBJ2-7	TGTGCCAGCACCGGGGGGGACATTCCCTACGAGCAGTACTTC	CASTGGDIPYEQYF
TRBV11-2	.	TRBJ2-1	TGTGCCAGCAGCTTAACAACCTACAATGAGCAGTTCTTC	CASSLTTYNEQFF
TRBV6-1	.	TRBJ2-1	TGTGCCAGCAGAAGCACTGGTAGCTCCTACAATGAGCAGTTCTTC	CASRSTGSSYNEQFF
TRBV10-3	.	TRBJ2-7	TGTGCCATCAGTGAGTCAATAGTATTGCCATCCGAGCAGTACTTC	CAISESIVLPSEQYF
TRBV11-3	TRBD2	TRBJ2-1	TGTGCCAGCAGCTTCGCTCCGGGACTAGTTACGGGTGAGCAGTTCTTC	CASSFAPGLVTGEQFF
TRBV5-1	.	TRBJ2-5	TGCGCCAGCAGCTTGGAGGGGACAAAACAAGAGACCCAGTACTTC	CASSLEGTKQETQYF
TRBV19	TRBD2	TRBJ2-1	TGTGCCAGTAGTATGGGAGGGGAGAGCTCCTACAATGAGCAGTTCTTC	CASSMGGESSYNEQFF
TRBV30	TRBD1	TRBJ1-6	TGTGCCTGGAGTGCGAGGGACAGGGGCGGAGCACCCCTCCACTTT	CAWSARDRGGAPLHF
TRBV7-2	TRBD1	TRBJ1-1	TGTGCCAGCAGCTTAGGGACAGGGAGGGGCACTGAAGCTTTCTTT	CASSLGTGRGTEAFF
TRBV13	TRBD2	TRBJ2-1	TGTGCCAGCAGCCCAACGGGACTAGCGGGCGTGAGCTCCTACAATGAGCAGTTCTTC	CASSPTGLAGVSSYNEQFF
TRBV6-6	.	TRBJ2-5	TGTGCCAGCAGTTACTCGGGGGGTAAGGGAGAGACCCAGTACTTC	CASSYSGGKGETQYF
TRBV7-6	TRBD2	TRBJ2-5	TGTGCCAGCAGCTTAGTGACTAGCGGGAGGGAGACCCAGTACTTC	CASSLVTSGRETQYF
TRBV15	TRBD2	TRBJ2-7	TGTGCCACCAGCAGAGGTGGACTAGGCGACGAGCAGTACTTC	CATSRGGLGDEQYF
TRBV6-1	.	TRBJ1-5	TGTGCCAGCAGTGAGGCAGTCTTAAACAATCAGCCCCAGCATTTT	CASSEAVLNNQPQHF
TRBV9	TRBD2	TRBJ2-3	TGTGCCAGCAGCGCACCGGGACTAGCGGGAGGACGGACGCAGTATTTT	CASSAPGLAGGRTQYF
TRBV10-3	.	TRBJ1-1	TGTGCCATCAGTGAACCGCTGGGAGGGAACACTGAAGCTTTCTTT	CAISEPLGGNTEAFF
TRBV7-9	.	TRBJ2-5	TGTGCCAGCAGCCGAAGCCGGGAGACCCAGTACTTC	CASSRSRETQYF
TRBV30	.	TRBJ2-7	TGTGCCCTCAAGGCTGGCGGTTCCTACATTAACTACGAGCAGTACTTC	CALKAGGSYINYEQYF
TRBV10-2	.	TRBJ1-3	TGCGCCAGCAGTGTATCAGTTACGGGAAACACCATATATTTT	CASSVSVTGNTIYF
TRBV7-6	TRBD2	TRBJ2-7	TGTGCCAGCAGCCCGACACCTAGCGGGAGAGGAGAGCAGTACTTC	CASSPTPSGRGEQYF
TRBV7-6	TRBD1	TRBJ2-6	TGTGCCAGCAGCTTAGAGGGGACAGGGTCAGGGGCCAACGTCCTGACTTTC	CASSLEGTGSGANVLTF
TRBV7-9	.	TRBJ2-3	TGTGCCAGCAGCTTAGCCGGTAGCACGCAGTATTTT	CASSLAGSTQYF
TRBV5-6	.	TRBJ2-7	TGTGCCAGCAGCTTGAGCCCCTACGAGCAGTACTTC	CASSLSPYEQYF
TRBV5-6	TRBD1	TRBJ1-4	TGTGCCAGCGGCCTGATTGGACAGGCCTCAACTAATGAAAAACTGTTTTTT	CASGLIGQASTNEKLFF
TRBV5-8	.	TRBJ2-1	TGTGCCACCGCCCGAGGACAATACAATGAGCAGTTCTTC	CATARGQYNEQFF
TRBV30	.	TRBJ2-5	TGTGCCTGGGCCCCCCTTCGGTCCGCTCAAGAGACCCAGTACTTC	CAWAPLRSAQETQYF
TRBV19	TRBD2	TRBJ2-2	TGTGCCAGTAGAATTAGCGGGAGTACCGGGGAGCTGTTTTTT	CASRISGSTGELFF
TRBV9	.	TRBJ1-1	TGTGCCAGCAGCGTTTTGACCTCGGGCGGGGTTTTCTTT	CASSVLTSGGVFF
TRBV25-1	TRBD2	TRBJ2-5	TGTGCCAGCAGTGCAGGACCGGGACTAGCGGGCCAAGAGACCCAGTACTTC	CASSAGPGLAGQETQYF
TRBV7-2	.	TRBJ1-1	TGTGCCAGCAGCTTATCGGGGGGCGTACACACTGAAGCTTTCTTT	CASSLSGGVHTEAFF
TRBV6-5	TRBD1	TRBJ2-7	TGTGCCAGCAGTTCATCCGGGACAGGATGGGTCGAGCAGTACTTC	CASSSSGTGWVEQYF
TRBV11-2	TRBD2	TRBJ2-5	TGTGCCAGCAGCTCCAGGTTGCGGGAGGGATTCCAAGAGACCCAGTACTTC	CASSSRLREGFQETQYF
TRBV10-3	.	TRBJ2-2	TGTGCCAGTATACAGGGGGGGAGGGACAACACCGGGGAGCTGTTTTTT	CASIQGGRDNTGELFF
TRBV28	.	TRBJ1-2	TGTGCCAGCAGTTTTATGGGGAGAGGTGGCTACACCTTC	CASSFMGRGGYTF
TRBV7-9	TRBD1	TRBJ2-1	TGTGCCAGCAGCTTTGCAGGGGGACCGTTCTTC	CASSFAGGPFF
TRBV2	TRBD1	TRBJ1-5	TGTGCCAGCAGGCCGGGACAGGCGAATCAGCCCCAGCATTTT	CASRPGQANQPQHF
TRBV5-1	TRBD1	TRBJ1-5	TGCGCCAGCAGCTTCCGGGACAGGGTGGATCAGCCCCAGCATTTT	CASSFRDRVDQPQHF
TRBV7-9	.	TRBJ2-1	TGTGCCAGCAGCGGGCTCATACTCTACAATGAGCAGTTCTTC	CASSGLILYNEQFF
TRBV28	.	TRBJ1-5	TGTGCCAGCAGTAGAGGCGGGACTCTGTCCAATCAGCCCCAGCATTTT	CASSRGGTLSNQPQHF
TRBV19	TRBD1	TRBJ2-1	TGTGCCAGCCGACAGGGGGCCAATGAGCAGTTCTTC	CASRQGANEQFF
TRBV28	TRBD1	TRBJ2-7	TGTGCCAGCAGTGGACAGGGAGGTATCCACGAGCAGTACTTC	CASSGQGGIHEQYF
TRBV27	.	TRBJ2-2	TGTGCCAGCACCCCTGGACTAAACACCGGGGAGCTGTTTTTT	CASTPGLNTGELFF
TRBV11-3	.	TRBJ2-1	TGTGCCAGCAGCAACCCTCAGGTCGGGATAAGAGGTTCCTACAATGAGCAGTTCTTC	CASSNPQVGIRGSYNEQFF
TRBV6-6	.	TRBJ2-7	TGTGCCAGCAGTTACTCGGGACTGTCCTACGAGCAGTACTTC	CASSYSGLSYEQYF
TRBV27	.	TRBJ1-1	TGTGCCAGCAGTTTATCCGGTAGCGGGCAGGTTAATATGAACACTGAAGCTTTCTTT	CASSLSGSGQVNMNTEAFF
TRBV5-6	TRBD1	TRBJ1-1	TGTGCCAGCAGCCTCGGGACAGGTAGGGGGAACACTGAAGCTTTCTTT	CASSLGTGRGNTEAFF
TRBV7-9	.	TRBJ2-7	TGTGCCGCTGGGCGGGATGGTTACGAGCAGTACTTC	CAAGRDGYEQYF
TRBV28	.	TRBJ2-1	TGTGCCAGCACCCGACTTAGCGTCTCCTACAATGAGCAGTTCTTC	CASTRLSVSYNEQFF
TRBV4-2	TRBD1	TRBJ1-2	TGTGCCAGCAGCCAAGATCAGGGACAGGGGGTGGGTGGCTACACCTTC	CASSQDQGQGVGGYTF
TRBV5-5	.	TRBJ1-5	TGTGCCAGCAGCGGGGACACCCACTATCAGCCCCAGCATTTT	CASSGDTHYQPQHF
TRBV11-2	TRBD1	TRBJ1-5	TGTGCCAGCAGCCAGGGGGGCAGGAGCAATCAGCCCCAGCATTTT	CASSQGGRSNQPQHF
TRBV27	TRBD1	TRBJ2-7	TGTGCCAGTGTGGGTTTTGGGGACAGGGGCTACGAGCAGTACTTC	CASVGFGDRGYEQYF
TRBV11-2	.	TRBJ2-2	TGTGCCAGCAGCTTTGGGCCCTGGGGAGGGGGAAACACCGGGGAGCTGTTTTTT	CASSFGPWGGGNTGELFF